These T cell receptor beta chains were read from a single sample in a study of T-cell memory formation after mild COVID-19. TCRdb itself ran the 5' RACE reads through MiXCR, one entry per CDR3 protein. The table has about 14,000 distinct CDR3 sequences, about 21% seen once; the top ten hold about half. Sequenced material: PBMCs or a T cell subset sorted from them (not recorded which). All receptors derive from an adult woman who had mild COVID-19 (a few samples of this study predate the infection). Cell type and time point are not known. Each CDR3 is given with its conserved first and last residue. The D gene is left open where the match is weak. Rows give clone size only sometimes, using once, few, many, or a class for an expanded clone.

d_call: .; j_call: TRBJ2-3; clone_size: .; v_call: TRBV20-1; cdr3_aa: CSATSLTSTDTQYF; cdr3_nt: TGCAGTGCTACCTCCCTCACTAGCACAGATACGCAGTATTTT
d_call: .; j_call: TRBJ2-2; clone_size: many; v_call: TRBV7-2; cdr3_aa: CASSLVAREVSGELFF; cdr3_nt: TGTGCCAGCAGCTTAGTTGCAAGGGAGGTGTCCGGGGAGCTGTTTTTT
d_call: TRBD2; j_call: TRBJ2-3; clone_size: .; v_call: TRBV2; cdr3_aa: CASSVPVPTGGADTQYF; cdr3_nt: TGTGCCAGCAGTGTCCCGGTCCCAACCGGGGGGGCAGATACGCAGTATTTT
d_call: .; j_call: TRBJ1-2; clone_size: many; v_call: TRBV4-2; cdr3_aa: CASSTGFLDSPNYGYTF; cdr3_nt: TGTGCCAGCAGCACCGGATTCCTGGACAGCCCAAACTATGGCTACACCTTC
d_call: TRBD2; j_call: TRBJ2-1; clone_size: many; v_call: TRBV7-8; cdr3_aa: CASSLVLWREAGDDEQFF; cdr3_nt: TGTGCCAGCAGCTTAGTTCTATGGCGGGAGGCCGGGGACGATGAGCAGTTCTTC
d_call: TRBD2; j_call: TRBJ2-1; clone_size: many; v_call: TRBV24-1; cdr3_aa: CAIRTSGNEQFF; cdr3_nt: TGTGCCATCCGGACTAGCGGGAATGAGCAGTTCTTC
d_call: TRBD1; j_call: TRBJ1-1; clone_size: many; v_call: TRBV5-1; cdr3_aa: CASSNGQGITEAFF; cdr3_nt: TGCGCCAGCAGCAACGGACAGGGGATCACTGAAGCTTTCTTT
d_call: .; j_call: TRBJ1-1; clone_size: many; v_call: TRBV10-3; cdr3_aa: CAISDLTNTEAFF; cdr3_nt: TGTGCCATCAGTGACCTTACGAACACTGAAGCTTTCTTT
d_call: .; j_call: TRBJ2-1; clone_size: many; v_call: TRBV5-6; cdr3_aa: CASSPTETSYNEQFF; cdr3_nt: TGTGCCAGCAGCCCTACAGAGACCTCCTACAATGAGCAGTTCTTC
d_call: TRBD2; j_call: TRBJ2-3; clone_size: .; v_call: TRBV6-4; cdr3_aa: CASSPRGADTQYF; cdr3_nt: TGTGCCAGCAGTCCACGGGGGGCAGATACGCAGTATTTT
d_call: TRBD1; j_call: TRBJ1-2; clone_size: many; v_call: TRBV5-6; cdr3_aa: CASSFGTGANYGYTF; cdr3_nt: TGTGCCAGCAGCTTCGGGACAGGGGCAAACTATGGCTACACCTTC
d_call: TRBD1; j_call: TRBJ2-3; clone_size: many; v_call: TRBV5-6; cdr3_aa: CASSLVAQGADTQYF; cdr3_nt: TGTGCCAGCAGCTTGGTCGCACAGGGGGCAGATACGCAGTATTTT
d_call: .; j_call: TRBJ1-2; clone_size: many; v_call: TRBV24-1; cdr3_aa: CATSDLLSPGYTF; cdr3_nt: TGTGCCACCAGTGATTTGCTCTCACCTGGCTACACCTTC
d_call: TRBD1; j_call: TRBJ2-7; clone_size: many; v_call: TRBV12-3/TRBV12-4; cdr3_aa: CASSSGTGIGAYEQYF; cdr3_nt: TGTGCCAGCAGTTCCGGGACAGGGATTGGAGCCTACGAGCAGTACTTC
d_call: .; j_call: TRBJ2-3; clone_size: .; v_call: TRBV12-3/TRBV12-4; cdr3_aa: CASSLVTPTSTDTQYF; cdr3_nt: TGTGCCAGCAGTTTAGTAACTCCCACTAGCACAGATACGCAGTATTTT
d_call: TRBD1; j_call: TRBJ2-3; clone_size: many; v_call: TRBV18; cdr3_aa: CASSRKQGALTDTQYF; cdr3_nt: TGTGCCAGCTCACGAAAACAGGGGGCGCTGACAGATACGCAGTATTTT
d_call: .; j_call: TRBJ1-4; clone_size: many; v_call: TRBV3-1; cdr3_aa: CASSRAGDEKLFF; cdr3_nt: TGTGCCAGCAGCCGGGCAGGGGACGAAAAACTGTTTTTT
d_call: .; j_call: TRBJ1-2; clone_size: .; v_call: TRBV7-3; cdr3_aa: CASSLGPTRRKVLRGCGYTF; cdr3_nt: TGTGCCAGCAGCTTGGGGCCCACCCGTCGGAAAGTGCTTAGAGGTTGTGGCTACACCTTC
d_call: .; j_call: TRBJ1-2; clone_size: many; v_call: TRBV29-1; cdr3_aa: CSVVRGADYGYTF; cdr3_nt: TGCAGCGTTGTTCGGGGGGCGGACTATGGCTACACCTTC
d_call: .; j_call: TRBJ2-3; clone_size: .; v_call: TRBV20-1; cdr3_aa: CSARKRWADTQYF; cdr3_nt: TGCAGTGCTAGGAAGCGATGGGCAGATACGCAGTATTTT
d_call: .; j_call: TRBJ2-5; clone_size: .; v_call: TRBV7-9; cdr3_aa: CASSLDAGYQETQYF; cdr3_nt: TGTGCCAGCAGCTTAGACGCAGGGTACCAAGAGACCCAGTACTTC
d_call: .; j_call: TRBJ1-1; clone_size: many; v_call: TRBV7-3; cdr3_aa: CASSLTGNTEAFF; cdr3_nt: TGTGCCAGCAGCTTAACAGGGAACACTGAAGCTTTCTTT
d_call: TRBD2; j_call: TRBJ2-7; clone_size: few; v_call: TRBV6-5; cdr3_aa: CASKLAGPYEQYF; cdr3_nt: TGTGCCAGCAAACTAGCGGGCCCCTACGAGCAGTACTTC
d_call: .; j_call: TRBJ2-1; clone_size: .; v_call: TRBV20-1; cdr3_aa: CSARDDLYYNEQFF; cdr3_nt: TGCAGTGCTAGAGACGACTTGTACTACAATGAGCAGTTCTTC
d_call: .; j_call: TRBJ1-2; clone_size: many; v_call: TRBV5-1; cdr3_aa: CASSPGQLLTSYGYTF; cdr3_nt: TGCGCCAGCAGCCCCGGACAGCTACTTACTTCCTATGGCTACACCTTC
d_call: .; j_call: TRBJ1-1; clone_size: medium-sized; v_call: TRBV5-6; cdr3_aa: CASSFPRVPEAFF; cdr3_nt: TGTGCCAGCAGCTTCCCTAGGGTACCTGAAGCTTTCTTT
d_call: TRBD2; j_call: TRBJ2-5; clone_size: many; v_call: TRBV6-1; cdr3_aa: CASSEYRGGSQETQYF; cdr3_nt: TGTGCCAGCAGTGAATACCGGGGGGGCAGTCAAGAGACCCAGTACTTC
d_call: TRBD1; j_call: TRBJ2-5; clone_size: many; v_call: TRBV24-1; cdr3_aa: CATSDHRGIQYF; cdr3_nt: TGTGCCACCAGTGACCACAGGGGCATCCAGTACTTC
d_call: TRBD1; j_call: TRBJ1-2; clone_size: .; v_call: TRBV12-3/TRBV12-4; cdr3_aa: CASSLRTGGNGYTF; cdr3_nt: TGTGCCAGCAGTCTGAGGACAGGGGGTAATGGCTACACCTTC
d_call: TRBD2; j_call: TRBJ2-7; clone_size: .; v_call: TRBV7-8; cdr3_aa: CASSPSGSSYEQYF; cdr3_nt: TGTGCCAGCAGCCCTAGCGGGAGCTCCTACGAGCAGTACTTC
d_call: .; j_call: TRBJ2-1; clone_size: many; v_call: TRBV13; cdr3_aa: CASSLEGGGRPGQFF; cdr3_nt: TGTGCCAGCAGCCTCGAGGGAGGGGGCCGGCCCGGGCAGTTCTTC
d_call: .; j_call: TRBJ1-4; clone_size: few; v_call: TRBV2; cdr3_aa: CASSGYRGDGEKLFF; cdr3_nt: TGTGCCAGCAGTGGGTATCGAGGAGATGGAGAAAAACTGTTTTTT
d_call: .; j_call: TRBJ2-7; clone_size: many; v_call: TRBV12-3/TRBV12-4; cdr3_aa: CASAWASSYEQYF; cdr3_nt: TGTGCCAGCGCCTGGGCGAGCTCCTACGAGCAGTACTTC
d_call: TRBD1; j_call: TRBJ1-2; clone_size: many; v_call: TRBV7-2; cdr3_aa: CASRDAWTGGGYTF; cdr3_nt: TGTGCCAGCAGGGACGCTTGGACAGGGGGTGGCTACACCTTC
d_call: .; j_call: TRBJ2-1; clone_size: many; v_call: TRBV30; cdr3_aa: CARSQGPYNEQFF; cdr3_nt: TGTGCCCGGTCCCAGGGGCCCTACAATGAGCAGTTCTTC
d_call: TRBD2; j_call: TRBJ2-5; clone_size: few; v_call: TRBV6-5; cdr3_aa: CASSYWPSGEKETQYF; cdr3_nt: TGTGCCAGCAGTTACTGGCCTAGCGGGGAGAAAGAGACCCAGTACTTC
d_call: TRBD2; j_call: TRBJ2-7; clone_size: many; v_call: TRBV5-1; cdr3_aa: CASSLTSGGAYEQYF; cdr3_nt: TGCGCCAGCAGCTTGACTAGCGGGGGGGCCTACGAGCAGTACTTC
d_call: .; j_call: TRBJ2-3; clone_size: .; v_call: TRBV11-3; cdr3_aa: CASSSNGSPDTQYF; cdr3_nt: TGTGCCAGCAGCTCCAATGGCAGCCCGGATACGCAGTATTTT
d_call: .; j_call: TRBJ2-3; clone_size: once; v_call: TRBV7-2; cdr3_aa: CASTKPGHRTDTQYF; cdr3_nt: TGTGCCAGCACCAAACCGGGACACCGCACAGATACGCAGTATTTT
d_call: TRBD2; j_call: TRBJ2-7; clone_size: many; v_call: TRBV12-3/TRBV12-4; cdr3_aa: CASSPNRDYGGQYF; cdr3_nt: TGTGCCAGCAGTCCTAACCGGGACTACGGAGGGCAGTACTTC
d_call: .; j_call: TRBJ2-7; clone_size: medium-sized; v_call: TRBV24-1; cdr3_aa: CATSAGYEQYF; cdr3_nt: TGTGCCACCAGTGCCGGTTACGAGCAGTACTTC
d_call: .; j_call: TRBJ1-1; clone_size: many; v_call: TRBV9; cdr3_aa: CASSEGGSTEAFF; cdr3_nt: TGTGCCAGCAGCGAAGGAGGGTCCACTGAAGCTTTCTTT
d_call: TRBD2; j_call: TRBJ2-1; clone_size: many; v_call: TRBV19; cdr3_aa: CASNSPLAGGPHEQFF; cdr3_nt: TGTGCCAGCAATTCCCCACTAGCGGGAGGGCCACATGAGCAGTTCTTC
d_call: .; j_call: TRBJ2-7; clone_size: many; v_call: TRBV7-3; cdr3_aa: CASSLGTEYEQYF; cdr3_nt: TGTGCCAGCAGCCTTGGGACCGAGTACGAGCAGTACTTC
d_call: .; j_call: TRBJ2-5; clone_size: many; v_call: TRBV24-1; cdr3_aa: CATSDQATQYF; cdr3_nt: TGTGCCACCAGTGATCAAGCGACCCAGTACTTC
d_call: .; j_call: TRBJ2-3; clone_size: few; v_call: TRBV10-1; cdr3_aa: CASSGIGTQYF; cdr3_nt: TGCGCCAGCAGTGGAATTGGTACGCAGTATTTT
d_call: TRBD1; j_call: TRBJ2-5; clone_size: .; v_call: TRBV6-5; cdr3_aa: CASSPGTDIYQETQYF; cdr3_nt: TGTGCCAGCAGCCCCGGGACAGACATCTACCAAGAGACCCAGTACTTC
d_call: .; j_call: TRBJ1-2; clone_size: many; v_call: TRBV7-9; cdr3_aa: CASSLELNYGYTF; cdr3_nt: TGTGCCAGCAGCTTAGAACTAAACTATGGCTACACCTTC